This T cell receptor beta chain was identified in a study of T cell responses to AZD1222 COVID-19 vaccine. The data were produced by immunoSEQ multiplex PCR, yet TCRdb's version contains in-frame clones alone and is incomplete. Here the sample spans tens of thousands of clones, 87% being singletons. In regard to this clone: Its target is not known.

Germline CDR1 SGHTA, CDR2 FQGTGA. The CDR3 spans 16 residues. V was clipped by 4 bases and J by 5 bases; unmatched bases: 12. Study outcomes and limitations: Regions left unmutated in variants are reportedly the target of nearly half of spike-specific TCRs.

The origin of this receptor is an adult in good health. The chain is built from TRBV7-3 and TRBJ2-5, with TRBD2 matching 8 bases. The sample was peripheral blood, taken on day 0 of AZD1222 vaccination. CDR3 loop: CASSSLLGGGHETQYF. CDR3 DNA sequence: TGTGCCAGCAGCTCACTCCTCGGGGGGGGTCACGAGACCCAGTACTTC.